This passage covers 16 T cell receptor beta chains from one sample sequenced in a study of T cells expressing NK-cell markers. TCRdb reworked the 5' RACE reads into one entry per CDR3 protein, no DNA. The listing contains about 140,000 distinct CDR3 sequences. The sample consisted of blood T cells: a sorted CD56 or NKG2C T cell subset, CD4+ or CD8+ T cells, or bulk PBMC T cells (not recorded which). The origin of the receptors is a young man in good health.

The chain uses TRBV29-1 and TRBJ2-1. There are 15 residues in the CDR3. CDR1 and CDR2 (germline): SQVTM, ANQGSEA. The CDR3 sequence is CSVEMKRDSYNEQFF.

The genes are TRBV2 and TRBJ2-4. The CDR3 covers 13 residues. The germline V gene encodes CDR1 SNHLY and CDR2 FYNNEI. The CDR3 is CASRREWENIQYF.

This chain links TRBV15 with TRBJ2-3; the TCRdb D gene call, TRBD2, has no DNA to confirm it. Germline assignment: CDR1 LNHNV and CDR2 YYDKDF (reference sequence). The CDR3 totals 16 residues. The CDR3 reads CATSRGAGALTDTQYF.

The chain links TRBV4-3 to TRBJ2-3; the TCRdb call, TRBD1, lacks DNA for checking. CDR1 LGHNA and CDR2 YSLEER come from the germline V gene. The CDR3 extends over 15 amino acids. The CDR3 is CASSQDQGATDTQYF.

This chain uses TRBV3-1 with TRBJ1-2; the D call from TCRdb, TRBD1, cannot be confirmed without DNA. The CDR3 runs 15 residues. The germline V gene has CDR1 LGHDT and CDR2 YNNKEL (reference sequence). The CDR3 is CASSHGTGGNYGYTF.

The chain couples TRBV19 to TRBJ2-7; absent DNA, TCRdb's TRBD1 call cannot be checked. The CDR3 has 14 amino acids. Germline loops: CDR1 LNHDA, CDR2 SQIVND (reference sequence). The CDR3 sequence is CASSLAGSAYEQYF. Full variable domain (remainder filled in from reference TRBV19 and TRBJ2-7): DGGITQSPKYLFRKEGQNVTLSCEQNLNHDAMYWYRQDPGQGLRLIYYSQIVNDFQKGDIAEGYSVSREKKESFPLTVTSAQKNPTAFYLCASSLAGSAYEQYFGPGTRLTVT.

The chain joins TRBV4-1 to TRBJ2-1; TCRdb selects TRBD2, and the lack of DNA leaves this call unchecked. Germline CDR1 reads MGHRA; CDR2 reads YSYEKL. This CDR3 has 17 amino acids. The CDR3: CASSQDLLAGGQLEQFF.

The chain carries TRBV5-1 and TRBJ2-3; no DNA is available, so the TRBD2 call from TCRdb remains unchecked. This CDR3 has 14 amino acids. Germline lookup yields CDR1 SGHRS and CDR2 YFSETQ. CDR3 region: CASSLTPRVDTQYF.

The CDR3 here is CASNQKPGQLNTGELFF. This chain links TRBV5-5 with TRBJ2-2; without DNA, the TCRdb call of TRBD1 cannot be checked. The CDR3 sequence is 17 residues long. CDR1 and CDR2 (germline): SGHKS, YYEKEE (reference sequence).

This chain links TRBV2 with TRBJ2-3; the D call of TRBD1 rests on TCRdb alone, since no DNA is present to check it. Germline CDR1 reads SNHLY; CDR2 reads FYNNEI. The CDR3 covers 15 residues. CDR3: CASQGQSSSTDTQYF.

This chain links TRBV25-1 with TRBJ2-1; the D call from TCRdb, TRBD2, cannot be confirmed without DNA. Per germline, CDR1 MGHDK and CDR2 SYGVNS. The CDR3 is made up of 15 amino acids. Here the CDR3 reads CASSYSGRAWDEQFF.

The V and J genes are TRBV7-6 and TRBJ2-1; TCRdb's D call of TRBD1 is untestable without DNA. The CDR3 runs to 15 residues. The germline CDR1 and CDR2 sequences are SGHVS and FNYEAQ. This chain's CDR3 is CASSLSPDSYNEQFF.

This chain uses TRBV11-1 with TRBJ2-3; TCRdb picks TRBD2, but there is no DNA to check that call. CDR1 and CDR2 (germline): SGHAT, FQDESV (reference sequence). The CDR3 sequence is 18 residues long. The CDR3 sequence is CASRNAPGLAGSTDTQYF. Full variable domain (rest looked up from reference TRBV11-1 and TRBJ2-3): EAEVAQSPRYKITEKSQAVAFWCDPISGHATLYWYRQILGQGPELLVQFQDESVVDDSQLPKDRFSAERLKGVDSTLKIQPAELGDSAMYLCASRNAPGLAGSTDTQYFGPGTRLTVL.

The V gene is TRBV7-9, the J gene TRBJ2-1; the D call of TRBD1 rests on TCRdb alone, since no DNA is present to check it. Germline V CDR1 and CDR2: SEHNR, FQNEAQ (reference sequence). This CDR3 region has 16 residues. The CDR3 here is CASSSRQGDPDNEQFF.

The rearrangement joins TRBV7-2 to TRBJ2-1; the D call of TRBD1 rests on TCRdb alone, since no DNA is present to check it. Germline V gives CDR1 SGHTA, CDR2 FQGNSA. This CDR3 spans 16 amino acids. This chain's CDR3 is CASSLGKGRPHNEQFF.

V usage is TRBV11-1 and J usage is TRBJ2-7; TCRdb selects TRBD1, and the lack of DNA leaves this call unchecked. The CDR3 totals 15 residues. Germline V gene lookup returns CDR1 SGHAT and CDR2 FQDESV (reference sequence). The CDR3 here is CASSPGGTTFYEQYF.